A selection of T cell receptor beta chains follows, all from one sample in a study of T-cell reconstitution after alpha-beta-depleted transplantation in children. A single record per CDR3 protein comes from TCRdb applying MiXCR to the PCR reads. The repertoire includes a few hundred thousand distinct CDR3 sequences, over 9.5% of them detected once, and roughly 5.1% sits in the top ten. The source material was PBMCs from the stem cell graft donor, sampled from the stem cell graft. All receptors derive from a human donor who donated a stem cell graft to a child with SCID. Each CDR3 is given with its conserved first and last residue. Fields, in order: CDR3 DNA, CDR3 protein, J gene, clone size, D gene, V gene. The D gene is left open where the match is weak. Clone size, where shown, is once, few, many, or a class for clones that have expanded.

TGCGCCAGCAGCATTACAGGGGCACCTAATAATTCACCCCTCCACTTT CASSITGAPNNSPLHF TRBJ1-6 many TRBD1 TRBV5-1
TGCGCCAGCAGCTTGGCGGAGGGGAAGGGCTCCTACGAGCAGTACTTC CASSLAEGKGSYEQYF TRBJ2-7 many - TRBV5-1
TGTGCCAGCAGCCGGGTCCCGGGGACCGCTCGGGAGCTGTTTTTT CASSRVPGTARELFF TRBJ2-2 many - TRBV11-2
TGCAGTGCTAGTAAGGGCGCTGCGGGGGGGGTCACAGATACGCAGTATTTT CSASKGAAGGVTDTQYF TRBJ2-3 few TRBD2 TRBV20-1
TGTGCCAGCAGCCAAGATCCAGCGGGGGGCTCCTACGAGCAGTACTTC CASSQDPAGGSYEQYF TRBJ2-7 many TRBD2 TRBV4-2
TGTGCCAGCAAGGAGTGGTCGGATGAAAAACTGTTTTTT CASKEWSDEKLFF TRBJ1-4 many - TRBV27
TGCGCCAGCAGCTTGGATACCGGGACAGGTCTAAATGAAAAACTGTTTTTT CASSLDTGTGLNEKLFF TRBJ1-4 many TRBD1 TRBV5-1
TGTGCCAGCAGCTTCCTGTGGACAGGAGACAATCTCCTCACAGATACGCAGTATTTT CASSFLWTGDNLLTDTQYF TRBJ2-3 few TRBD1 TRBV7-8
TGTGCCAGCAGTACCGGGACAGGTTCCTACGAGCAGTACTTC CASSTGTGSYEQYF TRBJ2-7 many TRBD1 TRBV2
TGTGCCAGCAGCGAACGGACAGGTCCCAGGAATGAGCAGTTCTTC CASSERTGPRNEQFF TRBJ2-1 many TRBD1 TRBV9
TGTGCCATGTGGGACAGCATGAACACTGAAGCTTTCTTT CAMWDSMNTEAFF TRBJ1-1 many TRBD1 TRBV10-3
TGTGCCAGCAGCGATCCGGGACGGTACTATGGCTACACCTTC CASSDPGRYYGYTF TRBJ1-2 many - TRBV7-2
TGCAGTGCTAGCAGGGCCCGGTACCAAGAGACCCAGTACTTC CSASRARYQETQYF TRBJ2-5 many - TRBV20-1
TGTGCCAGCAGTCCGAGAGGGGGGGGCCCCTACAATGAGCAGTTCTTC CASSPRGGGPYNEQFF TRBJ2-1 many - TRBV28
TGCAGCGCTTACAGGGACAGCGAGCAGTACTTC CSAYRDSEQYF TRBJ2-7 many TRBD1 TRBV29-1
TGTGCCAGCTCACCAGGGACGGGATATTCACCCCTCCACTTT CASSPGTGYSPLHF TRBJ1-6 many - TRBV18
TGCGCCAGCAGCCTGGGGACAGGGGGTAACGGGGAGCTGTTTTTT CASSLGTGGNGELFF TRBJ2-2 many TRBD1 TRBV5-1
TGTGCCAGCAGCGTCACTAGAGCTACAGATACGCAGTATTTT CASSVTRATDTQYF TRBJ2-3 many - TRBV9
TGCGCCAGCAGCTTGGCCCGCACCAAGGTTGGGGCCTACGAGCAGTACTTC CASSLARTKVGAYEQYF TRBJ2-7 few - TRBV5-1
TGTGCCAGCAGCTACCCCCCCGGGGCGGTCTACGAGCAGTACTTC CASSYPPGAVYEQYF TRBJ2-7 - - TRBV7-9
TGTGCCAGCAGCCCCCTGGGTAGCGGGGTCACAGATACGCAGTATTTT CASSPLGSGVTDTQYF TRBJ2-3 few TRBD2 TRBV7-2
TGTGCCAGCAGTCTGGGGCTCGGTTATAGCAATCAGCCCCAGCATTTT CASSLGLGYSNQPQHF TRBJ1-5 many - TRBV12-3/TRBV12-4
TGCGCCAGCAGCCCTTCGGGCGGGTTGGACACTGAAGCTTTCTTT CASSPSGGLDTEAFF TRBJ1-1 many - TRBV5-1
TGTGCCACCAGCATGGGCACAGTCCTTAACTATGGCTACACCTTC CATSMGTVLNYGYTF TRBJ1-2 many - TRBV15
TGCGCCAGCAGCTTGCGCGTACTTTGGGGTAACTATGGCTACACCTTC CASSLRVLWGNYGYTF TRBJ1-2 many - TRBV5-1
TGCGCCAGCAGCTGGAACCGGGCCGTCTCCTACAATGAGCAGTTCTTC CASSWNRAVSYNEQFF TRBJ2-1 many - TRBV5-1
TGTGCCAGCAGCTTAGGGATCCTTCCAGGGAAAATGAACACTGAAGCTTTCTTT CASSLGILPGKMNTEAFF TRBJ1-1 many - TRBV11-1
TGTGCCACCAGGCGAGGAGACAACCCGAACACTGAAGCTTTCTTT CATRRGDNPNTEAFF TRBJ1-1 many - TRBV15
TGTGCCAGCAGCCGCTTTGGGCAGGGGGCCACAGATACGCAGTATTTT CASSRFGQGATDTQYF TRBJ2-3 many TRBD1 TRBV7-2
TGTGCCAGCAGTTTAACGGGACAACTCGAAGCTTTCTTT CASSLTGQLEAFF TRBJ1-1 many - TRBV12-3/TRBV12-4
TGTGCCAGCAGCCCCAACCTGACCGGCTACACCTTC CASSPNLTGYTF TRBJ1-2 - - TRBV7-2
TGTGCCAGCAGTTACACACCGGGACAGATTACCGGGGAGCTGTTTTTT CASSYTPGQITGELFF TRBJ2-2 once TRBD1 TRBV6-5
TGCAGTGCTTACCCGGGACAGGGGGATAACTATGGCTACACCTTC CSAYPGQGDNYGYTF TRBJ1-2 many TRBD1 TRBV20-1
TGCAGTGCGGATGGCTACACCTTC CSADGYTF TRBJ1-2 many - TRBV20-1
TGTGCCAGCAGCCGCTCCAATTGGGCGGAGACCCAGTACTTC CASSRSNWAETQYF TRBJ2-5 many - TRBV7-2
TGCGCCAGCAGCTTGGCCGTCGAACCTGGCCGGAATGAGCAGTTCTTC CASSLAVEPGRNEQFF TRBJ2-1 many - TRBV5-1
TGTGCCAGCAGCCCAAGGGGGGAGAACACAGATACGCAGTATTTT CASSPRGENTDTQYF TRBJ2-3 few - TRBV7-3
TGCAGTGCTATCGGATTGAGGAACACTGAAGCTTTCTTT CSAIGLRNTEAFF TRBJ1-1 many - TRBV20-1
TGTGCCAGCAGCTTGAGGCGGTACAATGAGCAGTTCTTC CASSLRRYNEQFF TRBJ2-1 many - TRBV5-6
TGCGCCAGCAGCCAAGATCAAGGATCTGGGGCCAACGTCCTGACTTTC CASSQDQGSGANVLTF TRBJ2-6 many - TRBV4-1
TGTGCCAGCAGTTACTCATGGACCTACGAGCAGTACTTC CASSYSWTYEQYF TRBJ2-7 few - TRBV6-5
TGCAGTGCTTTGGCGTACGAGCAGTACTTC CSALAYEQYF TRBJ2-7 many - TRBV20-1
TGTGCCAGCAGCCGGGACAGGGGGCTAGGGGAGCTGTTTTTT CASSRDRGLGELFF TRBJ2-2 few TRBD1 TRBV12-3/TRBV12-4
TGTGCCAGCAGTTACTCGACGGCACAGCCCCAGCATTTT CASSYSTAQPQHF TRBJ1-5 many - TRBV6-2/TRBV6-3
TGTGCCAGCAGCGTAGATGGAGGGGGGGGCAAGGAGACCCAGTACTTC CASSVDGGGGKETQYF TRBJ2-5 few - TRBV9
TGCGCCAGCAGCGACGGGACCACAGATACGCAGTATTTT CASSDGTTDTQYF TRBJ2-3 few - TRBV5-1
TGTGCCTGGAGCCCAACTGCAGATACGCAGTATTTT CAWSPTADTQYF TRBJ2-3 - - TRBV30
TGTGCCAGCAGCTTTTTGGCGGGTATTGAGACTGAAGCTTTCTTT CASSFLAGIETEAFF TRBJ1-1 - - TRBV7-2
TGTGCCAGCACCTTGGGGGACAGGGTTTCAAACATTCAGTACTTC CASTLGDRVSNIQYF TRBJ2-4 many TRBD1 TRBV12-3/TRBV12-4
TGTGCCAGCAGGACTAGAGAAAACTCCTACGAGCAGTACTTC CASRTRENSYEQYF TRBJ2-7 many - TRBV6-5
TGTGCCAGCAGCTTCACTAGCGGAGTATACAATGAGCAGTTCTTC CASSFTSGVYNEQFF TRBJ2-1 - TRBD2 TRBV7-3
TGTGCCAGCAGTAGACTAGCGGTATCCTACGAGCAGTACTTC CASSRLAVSYEQYF TRBJ2-7 many TRBD2 TRBV2
TGTGCCAGCAGCAGGCAGGGGGCGCCTAACTATGGCTACACCTTC CASSRQGAPNYGYTF TRBJ1-2 - TRBD1 TRBV5-5
TGCGCCAGCAGCTTGGGGGACACACAATCCGGAAACACCATATATTTT CASSLGDTQSGNTIYF TRBJ1-3 - - TRBV5-1
TGTGCCAGCAGTTACGGAACAGGGACGGGGCAGCCCCAGCATTTT CASSYGTGTGQPQHF TRBJ1-5 many - TRBV6-5
TGTGCCAGCAGCCACCTTTTCACGGACAGGACTAACTATGGCTACACCTTC CASSHLFTDRTNYGYTF TRBJ1-2 many TRBD1 TRBV5-8
TGCAGTGCTAGAGATAGGCCTCAGGGGGGGCCCCAGCATTTT CSARDRPQGGPQHF TRBJ1-5 - TRBD1 TRBV20-1
TGTGCCAGCAGTTTATGGGCAGGCAACGAGCAGTACTTC CASSLWAGNEQYF TRBJ2-7 many - TRBV12-3/TRBV12-4
TGTGCCAGCAGCTCCACGGCCAAGAACACTGAAGCTTTCTTT CASSSTAKNTEAFF TRBJ1-1 many - TRBV7-3
TGCAGCGTTGGGGGACTAGCCACGCAGTATTTT CSVGGLATQYF TRBJ2-3 many TRBD2 TRBV29-1